This T cell receptor beta chain was sequenced during a study of cytomegalovirus exposure and HLA in healthy donors. Across the study: HLA-typed donors were the source of approximately 88 million unique TCRs, which an early data release held.

Both 60 Vbeta primers and 13 Jbeta primers went into the PCR. Assay: immunoSEQ multiplex PCR; the TCRdb copy retains only in-frame clones and omits some. This table has around 40,000 clones, 87% appearing once. Notes on this clone: Its cognate antigen is unknown.

The CDR3 length is 15 residues. The germline CDR1 and CDR2 sequences are MNHEY and SVGAGI. The V and J ends lost 0 bases and 6 bases respectively, with 11 bases between them. Study-wide results and caveats: Later on, analysis showed that most CMV-associated TCR beta chains appeared to be HLA-restricted. Based on reports, TCR beta sequences accurately predicted HLA-A and HLA-B alleles for most subjects. Common viral pathogens seemed to be connected with several of the most significant clusters, according to a later analysis.

The sample comprised PBMCs. The chain recombines TRBV6-5 with TRBJ2-2; D is undetermined. The TCR was taken from a woman aged 35 to 49 in good health and CMV-seropositive. The CDR3 region is CASSYSSPRSGELFF. CDR3 DNA sequence: TGTGCCAGCAGTTACTCCTCTCCCAGGTCCGGGGAGCTGTTTTTT.